What follows are 20 T cell receptor beta chains derived from one specimen sequenced in a study of T-cell reconstitution after alpha-beta-depleted transplantation in children. During its preparation, the TCRbeta library received unique molecular identifiers. TCRdb itself ran the PCR reads through MiXCR, one entry per CDR3 protein. The data contain hundreds of thousands of distinct CDR3 sequences, 15% to 20% of them singletons. The sequenced sample was PBMCs, mostly from graft donor cells, obtained 360 days after TCRalphabeta/CD19-depleted stem cell transplant. These receptors all stem from a male patient between 5 and 17 years old who had a stem cell transplant for acute lymphoblastic leukemia, so the T cells may come from the graft donor.

This clonotype occurred many times. V gene TRBV12-3 or TRBV12-4 combines with J gene TRBJ2-5, with D perhaps TRBD2 (5 bases). The CDR3 spans 14 residues. V dropped 3 bases and J dropped 5 bases, with 13 bases sitting between them. The CDR3 region is CASSFLSGGETQYF. Here the CDR3 DNA reads TGTGCCAGCAGTTTCCTTTCAGGCGGGGAGACCCAGTACTTC.

The V gene is TRBV5-5, the J gene TRBJ2-2; 7 positions match TRBD2. The CDR3 sequence is 14 residues long. The J segment lost 8 bases and the V segment lost 0 bases, leaving 4 bases of the junction unmatched. The V gene's germline CDR1 is SGHKS and CDR2 YYEKEE (reference sequence). CDR3 sequence (DNA): TGTGCCAGCAGCTTGGGACTAGCCATGGGGGAGCTGTTTTTT. Translating gives CASSLGLAMGELFF.

This clonotype was counted between two and nine times. The CDR3 protein is CASSLGPDRPHNEQFF. CDR3 nucleotide sequence: TGTGCCAGCAGCTTAGGACCAGACAGGCCTCACAATGAGCAGTTCTTC. The chain is built from TRBV7-9 and TRBJ2-1, with a possible D match to TRBD1 (6 bases). The CDR3 spans 16 residues. The germline V gene has CDR1 SEHNR and CDR2 FQNEAQ (reference sequence). V was trimmed by 1 base and J by 5 bases, leaving 15 bases between them.

The chain employs TRBV10-3 and TRBJ2-2; D ambiguous. This CDR3 comprises 14 residues. Germline loops: CDR1 ENHRY, CDR2 SYGVKD. The V end lost 10 bases, the J end lost 2 bases, and 14 bases lay between the germline ends. CDR3 in amino acids: CATRMGINTGELFF. In nucleotides, the CDR3 is TGTGCCACCAGAATGGGGATTAACACCGGGGAGCTGTTTTTT.

The CDR3: CSVEQGSSYEQYF. CDR3 coding DNA: TGCAGCGTTGAACAGGGGAGCTCCTACGAGCAGTACTTC. The V gene is TRBV29-1, the J gene TRBJ2-7; the D gene is possibly TRBD1 (6 bases). Germline loops: CDR1 SQVTM, CDR2 ANQGSEA. This CDR3 spans 13 amino acids. The V end lost 2 bases, the J end lost 0 bases, and 8 bases lay between the germline ends.

This clonotype came up many times. The chain is built from TRBV20-1 and TRBJ2-7, with D perhaps TRBD1 (6 bases). The CDR3 is 12 residues long. Germline CDR1 DFQATT, CDR2 SNEGSKA (reference sequence). V was clipped by 7 bases and J by 2 bases, with 12 bases between them. The CDR3, as DNA: TGCAGTGGGCTGGGGACAACCTACGAGCAGTACTTC. This codes for CSGLGTTYEQYF.

This clonotype was recorded only once. The rearrangement joins TRBV19 to TRBJ2-1; 9 bases match TRBD1. J lost 6 bases, V lost 8 bases, and 8 bases had no gene match. This CDR3 region has 14 residues. The germline V gene has CDR1 LNHDA and CDR2 SQIVND (reference sequence). The CDR3 nucleotides are TGTGCCAGTGATTGGGGGACAGGGCTCAATGAGCAGTTCTTC. Protein product: CASDWGTGLNEQFF.

This clonotype was counted a few times. This chain connects TRBV20-1 to TRBJ1-5; 7 nucleotides line up with TRBD1. CDR1 is DFQATT and CDR2 is SNEGSKA in the germline V gene (reference sequence). This CDR3 comprises 14 residues. The V gene end was trimmed by 6 bases and the J gene end by 3 bases; junction bases not matched to a gene: 8. CDR3 region: CSAGGTAINQPQHF. CDR3 sequence (DNA): TGCAGTGCCGGAGGGACAGCTATCAATCAGCCCCAGCATTTT.

The chain combines TRBV5-1 with TRBJ2-1, with a weak D call TRBD2 (6 bases). V lost 4 bases, J lost 0 bases, and 20 bases lay in between. Per the germline V gene, CDR1 is SGHRS and CDR2 is YFSETQ. The length of the CDR3 is 18 residues. The chain's CDR3 is CASSRTSTGDSSYNEQFF. The CDR3 nucleotides read TGCGCCAGCAGCCGCACTAGCACCGGGGATAGCTCCTACAATGAGCAGTTCTTC.

This rearrangement joins TRBV7-9 to TRBJ2-7, with 7 positions matching TRBD1. The CDR3 covers 16 residues. Germline assignment: CDR1 SEHNR and CDR2 FQNEAQ (reference sequence). Trimming cost V 8 bases and J 0 bases; bases outside gene matches: 13. This CDR3 reads CASFTFVGQSSYEQYF. The DNA of the CDR3 is TGTGCCAGCTTCACCTTTGTGGGACAGAGCTCCTACGAGCAGTACTTC.

The chain employs TRBV27 and TRBJ2-5, with 9 bases aligning to TRBD1. V was clipped by 5 bases and J by 2 bases; unmatched bases: 9. The CDR3 is made up of 16 amino acids. Germline loops: CDR1 MNHEY, CDR2 SMNVEV (reference sequence). The CDR3 region has the DNA TGTGCCAGCAGTCCCCTGGACAGGGGATATCAAGAGACCCAGTACTTC. Protein product: CASSPLDRGYQETQYF.

The chain combines TRBV6-1 with TRBJ1-3; TRBD1 agrees at 7 bases. Germline lookup yields CDR1 MNHNS and CDR2 SASEGT. CDR3 length equals 13 residues. Unmatched junction bases numbered 4, after V lost 7 bases and J lost 4 bases. The CDR3 DNA sequence: TGTGCCAGCACCGAGACAGGGGGAAACACCATATATTTT. Amino acids: CASTETGGNTIYF.

Only a few counts were recorded for this clonotype. This chain links TRBV15 with TRBJ2-1; TRBD2 matches at 7 bases. The CDR3 consists of 17 residues. The V segment lost 1 base and the J segment 3 bases; nucleotides outside the gene matches: 9. CDR1 LNHNV and CDR2 YYDKDF come from the germline V gene (reference sequence). DNA for the CDR3: TGTGCCACCAGCAGAGCCCCGGGCGGGAGCAGCTACAATGAGCAGTTCTTC. It encodes CATSRAPGGSSYNEQFF.

This clonotype has more than one count but fewer than ten. The chain couples TRBV12-3 or TRBV12-4 to TRBJ2-3; no clear D gene. The CDR3 totals 14 residues. The V and J ends lost 3 bases and 1 base respectively, with 8 bases between them. The CDR3 nucleotides are TGTGCCAGCAGTTTTGATGCAGGCACAGATACGCAGTATTTT. Protein: CASSFDAGTDTQYF.

This clonotype was observed a handful of times. The chain employs TRBV7-2 and TRBJ2-1, with TRBD2 matching 9 bases. Germline lookup yields CDR1 SGHTA and CDR2 FQGNSA. This CDR3 comprises 15 residues. The V and J ends lost 3 bases and 4 bases, in that order; junction bases with no gene match: 4. CDR3 DNA sequence: TGTGCCAGCAGCTTCCTAGCGGGACGATACAATGAGCAGTTCTTC. It is translated as CASSFLAGRYNEQFF.

This clonotype was seen only a few times. The chain uses TRBV20-1 and TRBJ2-7; D tentatively reads TRBD1 or TRBD2 (5 bases each). Germline loops: CDR1 DFQATT, CDR2 SNEGSKA (reference sequence). The V end lost 3 bases, the J end lost 1 base, and 13 bases lay between the germline ends. The CDR3 is made up of 14 amino acids. The chain's CDR3 is CSASRDGYSYEQYF. The CDR3 DNA is TGCAGTGCTAGCCGGGACGGCTATTCCTACGAGCAGTACTTC.

The rearrangement links TRBV29-1 to TRBJ2-1; 8 nucleotides agree with TRBD1. With 4 bases clipped from V and 9 bases from J, the junction kept 8 bases outside the gene matches. From germline, CDR1 is SQVTM and CDR2 ANQGSEA. The CDR3 has 13 amino acids. The CDR3 nucleotides read TGCAGCGTTGGTGAGACAGGGGCTATTGAGCAGTTCTTC. Its translation is CSVGETGAIEQFF.

This clonotype was seen only a few times. The chain carries TRBV2 and TRBJ2-4, with D tentatively TRBD2 (5 bases). Germline-derived CDR1 and CDR2 are SNHLY and FYNNEI. This CDR3 has 14 amino acids. V was pared by 6 bases and J by 5 bases, with 14 bases between. In nucleotides, the CDR3 is TGTGCCAGCAGCCGGGGTTTGGTCCAAAACATTCAGTACTTC. Translating it yields CASSRGLVQNIQYF.

The genes are TRBV4-1 and TRBJ2-1; a weak D match, TRBD2 (5 bases). Trimming took 3 bases from V and 9 from J, leaving 15 bases between them. Germline V lookup: CDR1 MGHRA, CDR2 YSYEKL. The CDR3 spans 14 residues. This chain's CDR3 is CASSQGDLGGEQFF. CDR3 DNA: TGCGCCAGCAGCCAGGGTGATCTAGGAGGTGAGCAGTTCTTC.

This clonotype was picked up a small number of times. The chain has TRBV5-1 and TRBJ2-7; D is uncertain. The ends were cut back, 0 bases at V and 2 bases at J, with 15 bases in the middle. The CDR3 contains 16 residues. Germline CDR1 and CDR2: SGHRS and YFSETQ. CDR3 residues: CASSLGARTLTYEQYF. The CDR3 nucleotides read TGCGCCAGCAGCTTGGGGGCCCGCACCCTCACCTACGAGCAGTACTTC.